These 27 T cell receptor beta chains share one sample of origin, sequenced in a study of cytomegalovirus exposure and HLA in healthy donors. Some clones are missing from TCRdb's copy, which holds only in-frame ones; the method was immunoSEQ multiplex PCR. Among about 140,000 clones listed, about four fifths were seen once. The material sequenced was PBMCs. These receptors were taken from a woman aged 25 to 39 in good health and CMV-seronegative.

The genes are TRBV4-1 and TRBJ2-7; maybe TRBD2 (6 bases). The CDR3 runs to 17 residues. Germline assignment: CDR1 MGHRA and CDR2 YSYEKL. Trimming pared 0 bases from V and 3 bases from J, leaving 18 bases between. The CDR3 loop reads CASSQDQIPGLIYEQYF. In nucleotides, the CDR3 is TGCGCCAGCAGCCAAGATCAGATTCCGGGACTGATCTACGAGCAGTACTTC.

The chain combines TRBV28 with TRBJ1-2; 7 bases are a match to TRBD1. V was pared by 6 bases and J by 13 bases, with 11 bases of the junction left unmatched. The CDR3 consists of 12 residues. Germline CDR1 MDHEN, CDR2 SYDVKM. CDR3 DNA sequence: TGTGCCAGCAGCCGGACAGGCGGGTTCGGCACCTTC. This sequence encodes CASSRTGGFGTF.

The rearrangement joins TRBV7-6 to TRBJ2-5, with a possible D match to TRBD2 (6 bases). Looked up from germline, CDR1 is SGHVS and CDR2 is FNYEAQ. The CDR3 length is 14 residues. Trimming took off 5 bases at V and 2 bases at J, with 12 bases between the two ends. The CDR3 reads CASSPPGLQETQYF. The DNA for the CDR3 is TGTGCCAGCAGCCCCCCGGGACTTCAAGAGACCCAGTACTTC.

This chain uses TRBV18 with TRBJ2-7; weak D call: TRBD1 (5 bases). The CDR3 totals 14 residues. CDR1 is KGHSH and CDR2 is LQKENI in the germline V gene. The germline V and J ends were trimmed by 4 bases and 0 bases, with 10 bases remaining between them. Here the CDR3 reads CASSLQTDSYEQYF. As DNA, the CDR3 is TGTGCCAGCTCACTCCAGACAGACTCCTACGAGCAGTACTTC.

CDR3 nucleotides: TGTGCCAGCAGAAGACAGGAAAATAGCAATCAGCCCCAGCATTTT. Its protein product is CASRRQENSNQPQHF. This chain links TRBV6-1 with TRBJ1-5; tentatively, D is TRBD1 (6 bases). The CDR3 totals 15 residues. V was shortened by 6 bases and J by 0 bases, with 12 bases between the two germline ends. The V gene's germline CDR1 is MNHNS and CDR2 SASEGT.

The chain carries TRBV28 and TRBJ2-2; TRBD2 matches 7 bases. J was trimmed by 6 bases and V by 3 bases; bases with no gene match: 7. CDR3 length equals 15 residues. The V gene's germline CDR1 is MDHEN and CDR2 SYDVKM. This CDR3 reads CASSFFWGGAGELFF. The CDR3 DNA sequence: TGTGCCAGCAGTTTTTTCTGGGGGGGGGCCGGGGAGCTGTTTTTT.

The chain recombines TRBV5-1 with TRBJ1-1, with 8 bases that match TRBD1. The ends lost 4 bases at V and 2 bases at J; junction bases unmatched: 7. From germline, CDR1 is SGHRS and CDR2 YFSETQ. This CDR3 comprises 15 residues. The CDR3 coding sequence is TGCGCCAGCAGCCGGTGGGACAGGACCAACACTGAAGCTTTCTTT. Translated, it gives CASSRWDRTNTEAFF.

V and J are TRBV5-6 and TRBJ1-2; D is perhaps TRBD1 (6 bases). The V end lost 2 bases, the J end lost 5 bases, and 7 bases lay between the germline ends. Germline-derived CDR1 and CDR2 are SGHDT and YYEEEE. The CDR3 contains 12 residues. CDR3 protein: CASSFQGYGYTF. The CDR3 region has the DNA TGTGCCAGCAGCTTCCAGGGGTATGGCTACACCTTC.

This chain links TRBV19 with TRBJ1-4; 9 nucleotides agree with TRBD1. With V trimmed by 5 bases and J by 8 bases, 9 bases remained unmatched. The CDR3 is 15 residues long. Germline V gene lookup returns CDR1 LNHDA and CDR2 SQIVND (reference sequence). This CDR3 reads CASSPRTGENEKLFF. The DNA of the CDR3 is TGTGCCAGTAGTCCCCGGACAGGGGAAAACGAAAAACTGTTTTTT. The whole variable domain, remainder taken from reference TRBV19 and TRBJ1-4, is DGGITQSPKYLFRKEGQNVTLSCEQNLNHDAMYWYRQDPGQGLRLIYYSQIVNDFQKGDIAEGYSVSREKKESFPLTVTSAQKNPTAFYLCASSPRTGENEKLFFGSGTQLSVL.

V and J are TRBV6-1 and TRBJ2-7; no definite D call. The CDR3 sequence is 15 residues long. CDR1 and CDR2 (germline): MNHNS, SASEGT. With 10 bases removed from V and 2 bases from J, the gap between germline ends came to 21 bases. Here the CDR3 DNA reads TGTGCCACCACCATACTTCCAGGCAGCACCTACGAGCAGTACTTC. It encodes CATTILPGSTYEQYF.

The CDR3 bases are TGTGCCAGCAGCTGGGACAGGTTGAGTGGCTACACCTTC. Its protein product is CASSWDRLSGYTF. The rearrangement joins TRBV28 to TRBJ1-2; 8 bases match TRBD1. The CDR3 has 13 residues. Trimming removed 6 bases from V and 7 bases from J; junction bases left unmatched: 7. Germline V gene lookup returns CDR1 MDHEN and CDR2 SYDVKM.

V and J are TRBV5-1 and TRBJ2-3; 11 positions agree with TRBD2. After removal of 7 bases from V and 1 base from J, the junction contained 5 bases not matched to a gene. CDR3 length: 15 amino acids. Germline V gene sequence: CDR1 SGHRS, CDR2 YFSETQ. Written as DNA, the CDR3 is TGCGCCAGCGGGTATAGCGGGGGGGGCACAGATACGCAGTATTTT. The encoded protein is CASGYSGGGTDTQYF.

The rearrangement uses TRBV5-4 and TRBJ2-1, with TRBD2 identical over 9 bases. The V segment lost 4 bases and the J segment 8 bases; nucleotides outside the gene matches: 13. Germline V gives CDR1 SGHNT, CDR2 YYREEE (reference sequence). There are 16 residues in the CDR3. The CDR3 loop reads CASSPVPGRGGDEQFF. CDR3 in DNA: TGTGCCAGCAGCCCTGTCCCCGGGCGGGGGGGCGATGAGCAGTTCTTC.

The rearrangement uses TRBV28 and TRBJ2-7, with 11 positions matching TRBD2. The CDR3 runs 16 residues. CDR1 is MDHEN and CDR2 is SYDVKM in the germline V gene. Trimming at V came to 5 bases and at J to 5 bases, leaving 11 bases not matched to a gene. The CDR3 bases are TGTGCCAGCAGTCCACCACTTAGCGGGGGGGCCAACGAGCAGTACTTC. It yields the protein CASSPPLSGGANEQYF.

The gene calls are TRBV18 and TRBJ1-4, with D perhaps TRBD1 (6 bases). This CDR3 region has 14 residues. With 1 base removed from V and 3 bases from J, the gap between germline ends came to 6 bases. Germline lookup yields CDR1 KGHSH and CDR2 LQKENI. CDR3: CASSPRQANEKLFF. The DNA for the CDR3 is TGTGCCAGCTCACCACGACAGGCTAATGAAAAACTGTTTTTT.

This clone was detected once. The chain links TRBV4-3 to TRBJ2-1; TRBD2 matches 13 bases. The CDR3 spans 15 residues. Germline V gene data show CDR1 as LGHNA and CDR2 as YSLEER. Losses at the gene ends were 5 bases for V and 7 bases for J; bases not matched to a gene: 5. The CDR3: CASSSGTSGVNEQFF. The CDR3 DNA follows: TGCGCCAGCAGCTCCGGGACTAGCGGGGTGAATGAGCAGTTCTTC.

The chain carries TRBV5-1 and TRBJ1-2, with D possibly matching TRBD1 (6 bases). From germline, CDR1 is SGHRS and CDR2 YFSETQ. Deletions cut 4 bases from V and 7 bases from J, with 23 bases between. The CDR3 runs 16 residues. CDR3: CASSPAGGNTFGGYTF. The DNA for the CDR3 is TGCGCCAGCAGCCCGGCGGGGGGCAACACTTTTGGTGGCTACACCTTC.

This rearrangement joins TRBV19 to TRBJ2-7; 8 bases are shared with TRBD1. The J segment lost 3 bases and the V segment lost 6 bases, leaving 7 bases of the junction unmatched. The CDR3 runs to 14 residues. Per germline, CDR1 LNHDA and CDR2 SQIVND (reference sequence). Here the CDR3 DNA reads TGTGCCAGTAGCCCGGACAGGGACGACTACGAGCAGTACTTC. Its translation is CASSPDRDDYEQYF.

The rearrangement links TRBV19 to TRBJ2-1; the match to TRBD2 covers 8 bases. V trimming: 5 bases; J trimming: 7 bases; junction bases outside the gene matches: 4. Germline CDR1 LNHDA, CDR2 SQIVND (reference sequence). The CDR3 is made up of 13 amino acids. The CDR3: CASSGGGLNEQFF. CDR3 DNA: TGTGCCAGTAGTGGCGGGGGGTTGAATGAGCAGTTCTTC.

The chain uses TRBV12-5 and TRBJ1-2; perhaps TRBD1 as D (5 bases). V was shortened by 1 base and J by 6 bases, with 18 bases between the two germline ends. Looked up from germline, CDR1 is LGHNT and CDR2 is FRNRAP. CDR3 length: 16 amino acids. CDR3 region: CASGLAQPVRGDGYTF. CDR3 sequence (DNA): TGTGCTAGTGGTTTGGCACAACCAGTCCGGGGGGATGGCTACACCTTC.

The CDR3 coding sequence is TGTGCCAGCAGCGAGGGACTAGCTTTCTACGAGCAGTACTTC. Residues: CASSEGLAFYEQYF. This rearrangement joins TRBV5-4 to TRBJ2-7, with 9 bases lining up with TRBD2. Germline CDR1 reads SGHNT; CDR2 reads YYREEE (reference sequence). CDR3 length: 14 residues. V trimming: 4 bases; J trimming: 3 bases; junction bases outside the gene matches: 5.

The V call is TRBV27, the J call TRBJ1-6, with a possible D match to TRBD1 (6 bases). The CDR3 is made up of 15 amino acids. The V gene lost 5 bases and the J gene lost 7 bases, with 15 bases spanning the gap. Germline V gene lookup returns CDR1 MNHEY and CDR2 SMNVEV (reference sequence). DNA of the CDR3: TGTGCCAGCAGTCAACTAACAGGGATCAATTCACCCCTCCACTTT. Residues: CASSQLTGINSPLHF.

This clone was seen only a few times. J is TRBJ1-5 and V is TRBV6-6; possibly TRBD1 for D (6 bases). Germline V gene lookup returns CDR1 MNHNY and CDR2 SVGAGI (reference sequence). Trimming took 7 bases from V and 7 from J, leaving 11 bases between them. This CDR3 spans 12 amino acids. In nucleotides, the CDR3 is TGTGCCAGCACCTTTCAGGGGCAGCCCCAGCATTTT. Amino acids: CASTFQGQPQHF.

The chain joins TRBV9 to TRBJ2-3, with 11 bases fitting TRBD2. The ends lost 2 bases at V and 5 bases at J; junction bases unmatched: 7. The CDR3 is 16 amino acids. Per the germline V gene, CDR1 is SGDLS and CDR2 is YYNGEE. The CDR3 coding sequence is TGTGCCAGCAGCGTCGTAACTAGCGGGGGTCTAGATACGCAGTATTTT. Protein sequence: CASSVVTSGGLDTQYF. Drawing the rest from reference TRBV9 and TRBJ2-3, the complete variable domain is DSGVTQTPKHLITATGQRVTLRCSPRSGDLSVYWYQQSLDQGLQFLIQYYNGEERAKGNILERFSAQQFPDLHSELNLSSLELGDSALYFCASSVVTSGGLDTQYFGPGTRLTVL.

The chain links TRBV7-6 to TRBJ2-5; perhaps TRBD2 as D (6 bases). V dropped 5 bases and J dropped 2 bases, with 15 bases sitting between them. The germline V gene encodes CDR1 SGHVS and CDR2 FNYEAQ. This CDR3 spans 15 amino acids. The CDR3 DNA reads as TGTGCCAGCAGCGCACCGGGACTGACACAAGAGACCCAGTACTTC. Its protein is CASSAPGLTQETQYF. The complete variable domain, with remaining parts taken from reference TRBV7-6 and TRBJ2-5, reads GAGVSQSPRYKVTKRGQDVALRCDPISGHVSLYWYRQALGQGPEFLTYFNYEAQQDKSGLPNDRFSAERPEGSISTLTIQRTEQRDSAMYRCASSAPGLTQETQYFGPGTRLLVL.

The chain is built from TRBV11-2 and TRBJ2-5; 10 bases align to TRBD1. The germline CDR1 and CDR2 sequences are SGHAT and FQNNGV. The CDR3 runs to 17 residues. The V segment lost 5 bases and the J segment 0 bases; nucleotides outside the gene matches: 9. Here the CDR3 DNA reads TGTGCCAGCAGCACACAGCCGGGACAGGGGTACCAAGAGACCCAGTACTTC. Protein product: CASSTQPGQGYQETQYF.

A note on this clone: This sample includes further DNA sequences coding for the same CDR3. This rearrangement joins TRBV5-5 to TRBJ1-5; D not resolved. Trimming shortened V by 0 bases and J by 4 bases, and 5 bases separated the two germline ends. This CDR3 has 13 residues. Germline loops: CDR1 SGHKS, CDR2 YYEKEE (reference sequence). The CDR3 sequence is CASSLDENQPQHF. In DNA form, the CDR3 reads TGTGCCAGCAGCTTGGATGAGAATCAGCCCCAGCATTTT.